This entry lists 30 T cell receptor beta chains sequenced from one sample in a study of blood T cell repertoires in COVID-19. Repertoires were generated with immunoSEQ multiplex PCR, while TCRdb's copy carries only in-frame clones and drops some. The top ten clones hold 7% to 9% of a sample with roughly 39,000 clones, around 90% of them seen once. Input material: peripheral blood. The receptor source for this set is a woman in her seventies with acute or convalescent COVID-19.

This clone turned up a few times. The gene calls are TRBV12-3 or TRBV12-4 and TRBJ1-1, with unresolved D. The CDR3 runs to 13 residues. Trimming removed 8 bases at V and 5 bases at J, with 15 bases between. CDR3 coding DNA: TGTGCCAGCTCCCTAGGAGGGCAGACTGAAGCTTTCTTT. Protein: CASSLGGQTEAFF.

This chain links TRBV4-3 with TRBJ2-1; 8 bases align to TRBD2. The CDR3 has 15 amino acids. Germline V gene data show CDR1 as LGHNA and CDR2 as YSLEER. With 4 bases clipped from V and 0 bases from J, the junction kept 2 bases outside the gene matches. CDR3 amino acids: CASSPGLASYNEQFF. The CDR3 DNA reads TGCGCCAGCAGCCCAGGACTAGCCTCCTACAATGAGCAGTTCTTC.

The DNA for the CDR3 is TGCGCCAGCAGCCTCAGGGAGGGGAATTCACCCCTCCACTTT. Protein sequence: CASSLREGNSPLHF. The chain couples TRBV10-2 to TRBJ1-6; D may be TRBD1 (5 bases). The CDR3 consists of 14 residues. Germline V gives CDR1 WSHSY, CDR2 SAAADI. V lost 6 bases, J lost 7 bases, and 13 bases lay in between.

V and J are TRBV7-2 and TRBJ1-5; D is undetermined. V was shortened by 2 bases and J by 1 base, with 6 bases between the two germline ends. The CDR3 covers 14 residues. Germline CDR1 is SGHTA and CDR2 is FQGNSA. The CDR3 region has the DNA TGTGCCAGCAGCTTACCACAAAGCAATCAGCCCCAGCATTTT. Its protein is CASSLPQSNQPQHF.

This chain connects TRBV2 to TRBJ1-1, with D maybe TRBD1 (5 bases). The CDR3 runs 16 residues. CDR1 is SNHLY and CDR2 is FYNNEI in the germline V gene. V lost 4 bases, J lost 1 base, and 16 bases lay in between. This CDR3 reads CASSVEVKGENTEAFF. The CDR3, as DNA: TGTGCCAGCAGTGTAGAGGTCAAAGGGGAGAACACTGAAGCTTTCTTT.

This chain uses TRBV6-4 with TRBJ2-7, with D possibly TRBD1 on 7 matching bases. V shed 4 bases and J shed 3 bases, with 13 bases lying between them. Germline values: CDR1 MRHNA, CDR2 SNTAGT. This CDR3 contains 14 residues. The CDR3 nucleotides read TGTGCCAGCAGTGGTCTGCAGGGGGGCTACGAGCAGTACGTC. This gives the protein CASSGLQGGYEQYV.

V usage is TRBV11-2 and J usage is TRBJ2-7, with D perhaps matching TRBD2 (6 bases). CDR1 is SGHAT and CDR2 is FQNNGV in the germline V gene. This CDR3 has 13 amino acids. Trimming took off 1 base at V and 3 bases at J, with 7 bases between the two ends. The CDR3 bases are TGTGCCAGCAGCTTAGCGGGAGTCTACGAGCAGTACGTC. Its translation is CASSLAGVYEQYV.

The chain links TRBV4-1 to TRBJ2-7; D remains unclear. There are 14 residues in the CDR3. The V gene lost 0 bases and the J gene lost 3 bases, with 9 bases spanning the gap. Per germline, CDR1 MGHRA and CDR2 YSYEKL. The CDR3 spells CASSQDATNYEQYV. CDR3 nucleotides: TGCGCCAGCAGCCAAGATGCTACGAACTACGAGCAGTACGTC.

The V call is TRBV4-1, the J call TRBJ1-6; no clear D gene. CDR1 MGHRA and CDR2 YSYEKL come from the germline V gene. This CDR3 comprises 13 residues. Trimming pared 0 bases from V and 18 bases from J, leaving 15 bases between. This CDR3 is CASSQELRSRAHF. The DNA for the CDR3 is TGCGCCAGCAGCCAAGAACTCCGGTCGCGTGCCCACTTT.

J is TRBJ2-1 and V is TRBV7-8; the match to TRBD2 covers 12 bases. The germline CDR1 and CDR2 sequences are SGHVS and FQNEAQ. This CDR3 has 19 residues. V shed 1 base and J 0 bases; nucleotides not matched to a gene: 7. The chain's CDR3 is CASSLESLAGGPSYNEQFF. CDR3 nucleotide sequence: TGTGCCAGCAGCTTAGAAAGTCTAGCGGGAGGGCCCTCCTACAATGAGCAGTTCTTC.

This chain's CDR3 is CATRRDTTYEQYV. As DNA, the CDR3 is TGTGCCACTAGACGGGACACTACCTACGAGCAGTACGTC. V and J are TRBV6-5 and TRBJ2-7, with D perhaps matching TRBD1 (6 bases). Trimming pared 10 bases from V and 2 bases from J, leaving 15 bases between. The CDR3 sequence is 13 residues long. The V gene's germline CDR1 is MNHEY and CDR2 SVGAGI.

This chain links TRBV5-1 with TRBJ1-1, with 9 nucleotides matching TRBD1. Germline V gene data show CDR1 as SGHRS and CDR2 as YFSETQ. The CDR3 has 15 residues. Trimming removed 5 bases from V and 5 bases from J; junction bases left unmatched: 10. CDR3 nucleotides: TGCGCCAGCAGGGAGGGGACAGGGAGGCCGACTGAAGCTTTCTTT. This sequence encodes CASREGTGRPTEAFF.

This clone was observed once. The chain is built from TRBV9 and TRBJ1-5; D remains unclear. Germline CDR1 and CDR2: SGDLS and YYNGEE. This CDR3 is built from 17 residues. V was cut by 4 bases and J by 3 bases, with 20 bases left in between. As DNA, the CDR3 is TGTGCCAGCAGCTCCGGGAGGCACGTTGACTACAATCAGCCCCAGCATTTT. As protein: CASSSGRHVDYNQPQHF. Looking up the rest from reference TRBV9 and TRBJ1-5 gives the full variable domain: DSGVTQTPKHLITATGQRVTLRCSPRSGDLSVYWYQQSLDQGLQFLIQYYNGEERAKGNILERFSAQQFPDLHSELNLSSLELGDSALYFCASSSGRHVDYNQPQHFGDGTRLSIL.

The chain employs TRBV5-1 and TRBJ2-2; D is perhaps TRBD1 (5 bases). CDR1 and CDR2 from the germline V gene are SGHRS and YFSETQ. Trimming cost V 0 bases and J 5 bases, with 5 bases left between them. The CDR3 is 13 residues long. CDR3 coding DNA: TGCGCCAGCAGCTTGGGACAGACCGGGGAGCTGTTTTTT. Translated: CASSLGQTGELFF.

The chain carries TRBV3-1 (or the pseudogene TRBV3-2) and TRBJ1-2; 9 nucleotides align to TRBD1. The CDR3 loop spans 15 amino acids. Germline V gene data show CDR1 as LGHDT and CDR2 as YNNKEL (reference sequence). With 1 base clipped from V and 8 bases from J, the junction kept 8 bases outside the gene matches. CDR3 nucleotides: TGTGCCAGCAGCCAAGGGCCACAGGGGGCGGGAGGCTACACCTTC. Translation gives CASSQGPQGAGGYTF.

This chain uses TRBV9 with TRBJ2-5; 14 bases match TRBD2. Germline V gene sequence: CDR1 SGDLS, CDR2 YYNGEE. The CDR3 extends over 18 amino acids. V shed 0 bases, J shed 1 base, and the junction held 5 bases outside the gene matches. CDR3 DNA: TGTGCCAGCAGCGTAGATGCCGGACTAGCGGGGGGCCAAGAGACCCAGTACTTC. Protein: CASSVDAGLAGGQETQYF.

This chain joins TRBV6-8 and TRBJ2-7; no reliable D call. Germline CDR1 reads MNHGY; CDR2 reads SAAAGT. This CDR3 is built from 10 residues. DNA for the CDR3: TGTGCCAGCAGTTACATGTTGGGCCTCGTC. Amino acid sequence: CASSYMLGLV.

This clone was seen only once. The CDR3, as DNA: TGCAGTGCTCGACAGGGGGTTGAGCAGTTCTTC. It translates to CSARQGVEQFF. The J gene is TRBJ2-1, the V gene TRBV20-1, with 9 bases lining up with TRBD1. The CDR3 extends over 11 amino acids. The germline gives CDR1 DFQATT, CDR2 SNEGSKA (reference sequence). V lost 5 bases, J lost 9 bases, and 2 bases stayed unmatched.

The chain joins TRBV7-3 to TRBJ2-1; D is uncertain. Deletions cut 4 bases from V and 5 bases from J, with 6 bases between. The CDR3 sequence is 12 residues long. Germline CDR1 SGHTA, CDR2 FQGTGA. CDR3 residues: CASSYTNNEQFF. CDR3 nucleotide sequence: TGTGCCAGCAGCTACACAAACAATGAGCAGTTCTTC. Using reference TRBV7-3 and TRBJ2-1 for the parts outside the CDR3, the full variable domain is GAGVSQTPSNKVTEKGKYVELRCDPISGHTALYWYRQSLGQGPEFLIYFQGTGAADDSGLPNDRFFAVRPEGSVSTLKIQRTERGDSAVYLCASSYTNNEQFFGPGTRLTVL.

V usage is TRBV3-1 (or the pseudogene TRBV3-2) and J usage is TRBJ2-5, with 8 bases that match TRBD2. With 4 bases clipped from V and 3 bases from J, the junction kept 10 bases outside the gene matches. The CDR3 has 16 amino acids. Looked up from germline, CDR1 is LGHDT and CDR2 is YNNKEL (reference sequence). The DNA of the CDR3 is TGTGCCAGCAGCCGTGGAGCGGGAGTGGGTAAAGAGACCCAGTACTTC. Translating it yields CASSRGAGVGKETQYF.

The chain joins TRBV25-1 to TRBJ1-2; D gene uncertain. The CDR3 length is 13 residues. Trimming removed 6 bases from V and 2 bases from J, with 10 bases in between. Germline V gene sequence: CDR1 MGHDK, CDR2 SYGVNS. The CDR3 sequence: CASSQVANYGYTF. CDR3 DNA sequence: TGTGCCAGCAGCCAGGTTGCCAACTATGGCTACACCTTC.

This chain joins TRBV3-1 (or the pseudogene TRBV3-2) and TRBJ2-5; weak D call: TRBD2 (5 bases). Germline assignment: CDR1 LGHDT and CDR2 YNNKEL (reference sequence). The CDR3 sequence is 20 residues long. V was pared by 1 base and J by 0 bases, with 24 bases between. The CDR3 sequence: CASSQVLATRVRPNQETQYF. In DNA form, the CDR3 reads TGTGCCAGCAGCCAAGTTCTAGCAACTAGGGTCCGCCCGAACCAAGAGACCCAGTACTTC.

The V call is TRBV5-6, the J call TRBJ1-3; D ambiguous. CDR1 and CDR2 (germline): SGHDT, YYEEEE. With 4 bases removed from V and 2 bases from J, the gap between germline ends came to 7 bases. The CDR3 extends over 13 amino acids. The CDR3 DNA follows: TGTGCCAGCAGCCGCGGCGCTGGAAACACCATATATTTT. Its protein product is CASSRGAGNTIYF.

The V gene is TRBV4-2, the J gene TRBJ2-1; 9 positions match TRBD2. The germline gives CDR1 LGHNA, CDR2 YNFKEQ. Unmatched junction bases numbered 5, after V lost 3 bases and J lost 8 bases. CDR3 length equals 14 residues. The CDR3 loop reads CASSHSGSTYEQFF. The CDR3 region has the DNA TGTGCCAGCAGCCATAGCGGGAGTACCTATGAGCAGTTCTTC.

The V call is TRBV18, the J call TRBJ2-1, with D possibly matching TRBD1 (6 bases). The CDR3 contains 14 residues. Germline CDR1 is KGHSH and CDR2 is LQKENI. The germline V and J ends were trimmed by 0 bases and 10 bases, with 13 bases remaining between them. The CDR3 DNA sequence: TGTGCCAGCTCACCACCACAGGGAAATGGGGAGCAGTTCTTC. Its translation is CASSPPQGNGEQFF.

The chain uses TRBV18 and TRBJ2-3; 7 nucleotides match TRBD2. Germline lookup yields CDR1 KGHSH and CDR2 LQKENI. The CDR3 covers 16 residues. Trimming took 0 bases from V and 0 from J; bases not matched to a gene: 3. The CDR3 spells CASSPPNSGSTDTQYF. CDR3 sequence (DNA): TGTGCCAGCTCACCACCGAATAGCGGGAGCACAGATACGCAGTATTTT.

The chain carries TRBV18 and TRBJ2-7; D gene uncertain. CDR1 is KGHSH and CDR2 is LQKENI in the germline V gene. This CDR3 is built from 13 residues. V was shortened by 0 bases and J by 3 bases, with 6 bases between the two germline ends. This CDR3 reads CASSPPGVYEQYV. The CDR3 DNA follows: TGTGCCAGCTCACCACCAGGAGTCTACGAGCAGTACGTC.

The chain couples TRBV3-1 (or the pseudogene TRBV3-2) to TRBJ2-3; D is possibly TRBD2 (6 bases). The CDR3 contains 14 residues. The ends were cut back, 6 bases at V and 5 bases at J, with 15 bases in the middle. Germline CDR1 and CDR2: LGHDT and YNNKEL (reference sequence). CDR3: CASSGWEVEDTQYF. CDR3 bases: TGTGCCAGCAGTGGGTGGGAGGTCGAAGATACGCAGTATTTT.

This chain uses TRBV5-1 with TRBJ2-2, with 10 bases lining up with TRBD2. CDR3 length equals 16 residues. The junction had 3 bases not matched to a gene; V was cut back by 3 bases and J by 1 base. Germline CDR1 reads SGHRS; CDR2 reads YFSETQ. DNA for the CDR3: TGCGCCAGCAGCTCAATAGCGGGAGGGAACACCGGGGAGCTGTTTTTT. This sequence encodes CASSSIAGGNTGELFF.

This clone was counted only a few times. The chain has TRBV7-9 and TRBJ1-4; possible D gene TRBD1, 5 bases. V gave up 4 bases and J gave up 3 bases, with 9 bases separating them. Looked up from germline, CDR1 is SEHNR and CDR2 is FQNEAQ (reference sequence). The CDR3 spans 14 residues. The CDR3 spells CASSSGRANEKLFF. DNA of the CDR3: TGTGCCAGCAGCTCAGGGCGTGCTAATGAAAAACTGTTTTTT.